A selection of T cell receptor beta chains follows, all from one sample in a study of blood T cell repertoires in COVID-19. Libraries were prepared by immunoSEQ multiplex PCR; TCRdb keeps only in-frame clonotypes and omits some of them. The repertoire includes more than 90,000 clones, 85% of them detected once, and around 1.9% sits in the top ten. Sample: peripheral blood. These receptors came from an older woman with active or convalescent COVID-19. CDR3s include the opening cysteine and the closing phenylalanine or tryptophan. The order of the fields is V gene, J gene, D gene, clone size, CDR3 length, CDR3 DNA, CDR3 protein. The D gene is left open where the match is weak. Rows give clone size only sometimes, using once, few, many, or a class for an expanded clone.

V gene: TRBV7-9; J gene: TRBJ1-6; D gene: .; clone size: .; CDR3 length: 15; CDR3 DNA: TGTGCCAGCAGCTTAGATGCGGGGAATAATTCACCCCTCCACTTT; CDR3 protein: CASSLDAGNNSPLHF
V gene: TRBV11-1; J gene: TRBJ1-2; D gene: TRBD1; clone size: .; CDR3 length: 16; CDR3 DNA: TGTGCCAGCAGCGGACAGGGGGATGGAGCTAACTATGGCTACACCTTC; CDR3 protein: CASSGQGDGANYGYTF
V gene: TRBV28; J gene: TRBJ1-6; D gene: TRBD1; clone size: .; CDR3 length: 14; CDR3 DNA: TGTGCCAGCCTAGGACAGGGGGCAGGATCACCCCTCCACTTT; CDR3 protein: CASLGQGAGSPLHF
V gene: TRBV5-6; J gene: TRBJ2-5; D gene: TRBD1; clone size: .; CDR3 length: 15; CDR3 DNA: TGTGCCAGCAGTTATTACAGGGGGCGAAAGGAGACCCAGTACTTC; CDR3 protein: CASSYYRGRKETQYF
V gene: TRBV5-1; J gene: TRBJ2-5; D gene: .; clone size: .; CDR3 length: 14; CDR3 DNA: TGCGCCAGCAGCTCGGCCTTTGATGGGCAGACCCAGTACTTC; CDR3 protein: CASSSAFDGQTQYF
V gene: TRBV28; J gene: TRBJ1-5; D gene: .; clone size: few; CDR3 length: 15; CDR3 DNA: TGTGCCAGCCATACGGCGGACTATAGCAATCAGCCCCAGCATTTT; CDR3 protein: CASHTADYSNQPQHF
V gene: TRBV7-8; J gene: TRBJ1-1; D gene: TRBD1; clone size: few; CDR3 length: 16; CDR3 DNA: TGTGCCAGCAGCTTAGCTCATGGGACAGGGGCCCTAGGAGCTTTCTTT; CDR3 protein: CASSLAHGTGALGAFF
V gene: TRBV5-1; J gene: TRBJ1-2; D gene: .; clone size: .; CDR3 length: 15; CDR3 DNA: TGCGCCAGCAGCTTGGGTGGCGCAGGGTCCGATGGCTACACCTTC; CDR3 protein: CASSLGGAGSDGYTF
V gene: TRBV6-5; J gene: TRBJ1-1; D gene: .; clone size: .; CDR3 length: 12; CDR3 DNA: TGTGCCAGCATGGAGATTGGCACTGAAGCTTTCTTT; CDR3 protein: CASMEIGTEAFF
V gene: TRBV15; J gene: TRBJ1-3; D gene: .; clone size: .; CDR3 length: 16; CDR3 DNA: TGTGCCACCACCCCGGCGGGGGGGCGAGCTGGAAACACCATATATTTT; CDR3 protein: CATTPAGGRAGNTIYF
V gene: TRBV5-1; J gene: TRBJ1-1; D gene: TRBD1; clone size: .; CDR3 length: 14; CDR3 DNA: TGCGCCAGCAGCTTGGACAGGGGTGACACTGAAGCTTTCTTT; CDR3 protein: CASSLDRGDTEAFF
V gene: TRBV29-1; J gene: TRBJ2-3; D gene: .; clone size: .; CDR3 length: 13; CDR3 DNA: .; CDR3 protein: CSVGPGGQDTQYF
V gene: TRBV30; J gene: TRBJ2-3; D gene: TRBD2; clone size: .; CDR3 length: 18; CDR3 DNA: TGTGCCTGGAGTCGAAGACTAGCGGGAGGGGACCCCCGTGATACGCAGTATTTT; CDR3 protein: CAWSRRLAGGDPRDTQYF
V gene: TRBV7-9; J gene: TRBJ1-1; D gene: TRBD1; clone size: .; CDR3 length: 15; CDR3 DNA: TGTGCCAGCAGCTTTTGGGACAGTGTGAACACTGAAGCTTTCTTT; CDR3 protein: CASSFWDSVNTEAFF
V gene: TRBV11-2; J gene: TRBJ2-7; D gene: .; clone size: .; CDR3 length: 13; CDR3 DNA: TGTGCCAGCAGTCAGACAGGCTCCTACGAGCAGTACTTC; CDR3 protein: CASSQTGSYEQYF
V gene: TRBV30; J gene: TRBJ1-1; D gene: .; clone size: .; CDR3 length: 12; CDR3 DNA: TGTGCCTGGAGTTCATGGAGCACTGAAGCTTTCTTT; CDR3 protein: CAWSSWSTEAFF
V gene: TRBV7-2; J gene: TRBJ1-2; D gene: .; clone size: .; CDR3 length: 14; CDR3 DNA: TGTGCCAGCAGCTTAGATAAGGGGCTCTATGGCTACACCTTC; CDR3 protein: CASSLDKGLYGYTF
V gene: TRBV7-9; J gene: TRBJ2-1; D gene: .; clone size: .; CDR3 length: 12; CDR3 DNA: TGTGCCAGCAGCCCAGGTGGCTATGAGCAGTTCTTC; CDR3 protein: CASSPGGYEQFF
V gene: TRBV5-1; J gene: TRBJ1-3; D gene: .; clone size: .; CDR3 length: 15; CDR3 DNA: TGCGCCAGCAGCTTGGCCACGGGAGCTGGAAACACCATATATTTT; CDR3 protein: CASSLATGAGNTIYF
V gene: TRBV7-2; J gene: TRBJ1-1; D gene: .; clone size: .; CDR3 length: 13; CDR3 DNA: TGTGCCAGCAGCTTAACCAGGGCCAGTGAAGCTTTCTTT; CDR3 protein: CASSLTRASEAFF
V gene: TRBV2; J gene: TRBJ1-6; D gene: TRBD1; clone size: .; CDR3 length: 14; CDR3 DNA: TGTGCCAGCAGTTTGACAGGGGGAAGGTCACCCCTCCACTTT; CDR3 protein: CASSLTGGRSPLHF
V gene: TRBV6-5; J gene: TRBJ2-5; D gene: TRBD2; clone size: once; CDR3 length: 15; CDR3 DNA: TGTGCCAGCAACAACGCAGGACTAGCGGGAGTGTCCCAGTACTTC; CDR3 protein: CASNNAGLAGVSQYF
V gene: TRBV18; J gene: TRBJ1-5; D gene: .; clone size: .; CDR3 length: 16; CDR3 DNA: TGTGCCAGCTCACCAACGATGTCTGGGGCGGATCAGCCCCAGCATTTT; CDR3 protein: CASSPTMSGADQPQHF
V gene: TRBV27; J gene: TRBJ2-3; D gene: .; clone size: once; CDR3 length: 15; CDR3 DNA: TGTGCCAGCAGTTTATCCGCGAGGGGCACAGATACGCAGTATTTT; CDR3 protein: CASSLSARGTDTQYF
V gene: TRBV28; J gene: TRBJ2-7; D gene: TRBD2; clone size: .; CDR3 length: 14; CDR3 DNA: TGTGCCAGCAGTTCACCGACTAGCGTATACGAGCAGTACTTC; CDR3 protein: CASSSPTSVYEQYF
V gene: TRBV18; J gene: TRBJ1-2; D gene: .; clone size: .; CDR3 length: 14; CDR3 DNA: TGTGCCAGCTCACCACAAGATAGAGGAAGGGGCTACACCTTC; CDR3 protein: CASSPQDRGRGYTF
V gene: TRBV5-1; J gene: TRBJ2-5; D gene: TRBD1; clone size: .; CDR3 length: 15; CDR3 DNA: TGCGCCAGCAGCTTGGTGGGACAGCCCCAAGAGACCCAGTACTTC; CDR3 protein: CASSLVGQPQETQYF
V gene: TRBV19; J gene: TRBJ1-6; D gene: TRBD1; clone size: .; CDR3 length: 17; CDR3 DNA: TGTGCCAGTAGTCCCACAGACAGGGGGTCGAGGAATTCACCCCTCCACTTT; CDR3 protein: CASSPTDRGSRNSPLHF
V gene: TRBV7-9; J gene: TRBJ1-1; D gene: TRBD1; clone size: few; CDR3 length: 17; CDR3 DNA: TGTGCCAGCAGCAACCTCCTGACAGGGGAAGGGAGCACTGAAGCTTTCTTT; CDR3 protein: CASSNLLTGEGSTEAFF
V gene: TRBV20-1; J gene: TRBJ2-5; D gene: .; clone size: .; CDR3 length: 11; CDR3 DNA: TGCAGTGGGGCAGCCCAAGAGACCCAGTACTTC; CDR3 protein: CSGAAQETQYF
V gene: TRBV5-4; J gene: TRBJ2-3; D gene: .; clone size: .; CDR3 length: 14; CDR3 DNA: TGTGCCAGCAGTGTACAGGGAAGCACAGATACGCAGTATTTT; CDR3 protein: CASSVQGSTDTQYF
V gene: TRBV18; J gene: TRBJ2-1; D gene: TRBD1; clone size: .; CDR3 length: 14; CDR3 DNA: TGTGCCAGCTCACCAACGACAGGGGACAATGAGCAGTTCTTC; CDR3 protein: CASSPTTGDNEQFF
V gene: TRBV3-1/TRBV3-2; J gene: TRBJ1-2; D gene: TRBD1; clone size: .; CDR3 length: 13; CDR3 DNA: TGTGCCAGCAGCCCTGGACAGGGCTATGGCTACACCTTC; CDR3 protein: CASSPGQGYGYTF
V gene: TRBV19; J gene: TRBJ2-7; D gene: .; clone size: .; CDR3 length: 14; CDR3 DNA: TGTGCCAGTAGTATAGCCTACGGGACCTACGAGCAGTACTTC; CDR3 protein: CASSIAYGTYEQYF
V gene: TRBV27; J gene: TRBJ2-7; D gene: .; clone size: .; CDR3 length: 13; CDR3 DNA: TGTGCCAGCAGTTTTAGGGGATTCAACGAGCAGTACTTC; CDR3 protein: CASSFRGFNEQYF
V gene: TRBV7-8; J gene: TRBJ1-1; D gene: .; clone size: .; CDR3 length: 13; CDR3 DNA: TGTGCCAGCAGCTTAGCCGGGTACGCTGAAGCTTTCTTT; CDR3 protein: CASSLAGYAEAFF
V gene: TRBV28; J gene: TRBJ2-5; D gene: .; clone size: .; CDR3 length: 15; CDR3 DNA: TGTGCCAGCAGTCCACCCCGACTCACCCAAGAGACCCAGTACTTC; CDR3 protein: CASSPPRLTQETQYF
V gene: TRBV16; J gene: TRBJ1-3; D gene: .; clone size: once; CDR3 length: 15; CDR3 DNA: TGTGCCAGCAGCCGGGACTTTTCCTCTGGAAACACCATATATTTT; CDR3 protein: CASSRDFSSGNTIYF
V gene: TRBV28; J gene: TRBJ1-1; D gene: .; clone size: .; CDR3 length: 13; CDR3 DNA: TGTGCCAGCAGTTTACAGATGAACACTGAAGCTTTCTTT; CDR3 protein: CASSLQMNTEAFF
V gene: TRBV30; J gene: TRBJ2-1; D gene: .; clone size: .; CDR3 length: 15; CDR3 DNA: TGTGCCTGGAGTGTACGCCATATTAGAGAAAATGAGCAGTTCTTC; CDR3 protein: CAWSVRHIRENEQFF
V gene: TRBV9; J gene: TRBJ1-3; D gene: .; clone size: .; CDR3 length: 17; CDR3 DNA: TGTGCCAGCAGCCCCCGACTACAGGGTTCCTCTGGAAACACCATATATTTT; CDR3 protein: CASSPRLQGSSGNTIYF
V gene: TRBV29-1; J gene: TRBJ2-1; D gene: TRBD2; clone size: once; CDR3 length: 13; CDR3 DNA: TGCAGCGTTGAAAAGGGAGGGCTCAATGAGCAGTTCTTC; CDR3 protein: CSVEKGGLNEQFF
V gene: TRBV3-1/TRBV3-2; J gene: TRBJ2-3; D gene: TRBD1; clone size: .; CDR3 length: 16; CDR3 DNA: TGTGCCAGCAGCCCGACAGGGGGGAGTTTCACAGATACGCAGTATTTT; CDR3 protein: CASSPTGGSFTDTQYF
V gene: TRBV3-1/TRBV3-2; J gene: TRBJ1-6; D gene: .; clone size: .; CDR3 length: 20; CDR3 DNA: TGTGCCAGCAGCCAAGATCCATTATCGAGGGTGTGGACCTATAATTCACCCCTCCACTTT; CDR3 protein: CASSQDPLSRVWTYNSPLHF
V gene: TRBV7-2; J gene: TRBJ2-5; D gene: .; clone size: .; CDR3 length: 15; CDR3 DNA: TGTGCCAGCAGCCCGTCCAGGGGCTTTCAAGAGACCCAGTACTTC; CDR3 protein: CASSPSRGFQETQYF
V gene: TRBV18; J gene: TRBJ1-4; D gene: .; clone size: once; CDR3 length: 12; CDR3 DNA: TGTGCCAGCTCCATGAATCAGGAAAAACTGTTTTTT; CDR3 protein: CASSMNQEKLFF
V gene: TRBV5-1; J gene: TRBJ1-2; D gene: TRBD1; clone size: .; CDR3 length: 15; CDR3 DNA: TGCGCCAGCAGCTCCGGGACAGGTCGGGAATATGGCTACACCTTC; CDR3 protein: CASSSGTGREYGYTF
V gene: TRBV28; J gene: TRBJ1-2; D gene: .; clone size: .; CDR3 length: 14; CDR3 DNA: TGTGCCAGCAGTTTAACAGGGAAGGGCGGTGGCTACACCTTC; CDR3 protein: CASSLTGKGGGYTF
V gene: TRBV13; J gene: TRBJ2-2; D gene: TRBD2; clone size: once; CDR3 length: 16; CDR3 DNA: TGTGCCAGCAGCCCGACTAGCGGGAGGGGTGCCGGGGAGCTGTTTTTT; CDR3 protein: CASSPTSGRGAGELFF